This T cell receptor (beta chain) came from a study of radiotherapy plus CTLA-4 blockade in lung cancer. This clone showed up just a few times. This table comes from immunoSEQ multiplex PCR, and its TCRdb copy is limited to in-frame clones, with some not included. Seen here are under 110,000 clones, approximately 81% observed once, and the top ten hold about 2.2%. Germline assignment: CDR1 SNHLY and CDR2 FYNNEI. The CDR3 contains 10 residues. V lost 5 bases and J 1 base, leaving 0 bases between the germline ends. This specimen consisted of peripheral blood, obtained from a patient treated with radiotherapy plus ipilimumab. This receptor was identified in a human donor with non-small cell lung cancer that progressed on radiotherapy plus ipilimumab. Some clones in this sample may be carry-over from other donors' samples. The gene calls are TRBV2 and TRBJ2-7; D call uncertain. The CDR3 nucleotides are TGTGCCAGCAGTTCCTACGAGCAGTACTTC. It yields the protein CASSSYEQYF.